This entry concerns a single T cell receptor (beta chain). These data are taken from a study of cytomegalovirus exposure and HLA in healthy donors. Germline V CDR1 and CDR2: SGHAT, FQNNGV. Trimming pared 4 bases from V and 2 bases from J, leaving 12 bases between. The CDR3 contains 14 residues. The PCR contained 60 Vbeta and 13 Jbeta primers. This table comes from immunoSEQ multiplex PCR, and its TCRdb copy is limited to in-frame clones, with some not included. The sample shows fewer than 140,000 clones, over 60% of them seen only once. Source material: PBMCs. This chain connects TRBV11-2 to TRBJ2-7; D perhaps matches TRBD2 (6 bases). The receptor comes from a woman aged 45-65 years in good health and CMV-seropositive. As DNA, the CDR3 is TGTGCCAGCAGCTGGGTGGGGGGAACCTACGAGCAGTACTTC. Residues: CASSWVGGTYEQYF.